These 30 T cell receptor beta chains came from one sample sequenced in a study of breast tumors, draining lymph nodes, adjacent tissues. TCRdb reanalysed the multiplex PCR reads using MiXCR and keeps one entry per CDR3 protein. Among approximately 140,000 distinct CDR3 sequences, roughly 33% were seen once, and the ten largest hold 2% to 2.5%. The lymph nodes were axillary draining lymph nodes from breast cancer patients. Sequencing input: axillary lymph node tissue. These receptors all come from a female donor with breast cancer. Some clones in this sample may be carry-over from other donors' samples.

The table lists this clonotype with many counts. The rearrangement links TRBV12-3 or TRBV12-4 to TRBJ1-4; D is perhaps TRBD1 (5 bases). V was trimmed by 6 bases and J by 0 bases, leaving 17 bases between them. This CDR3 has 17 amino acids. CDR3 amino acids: CASSSGARYATNEKLFF. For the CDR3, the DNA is TGTGCCAGCAGCTCCGGGGCTCGATATGCAACTAATGAAAAACTGTTTTTT.

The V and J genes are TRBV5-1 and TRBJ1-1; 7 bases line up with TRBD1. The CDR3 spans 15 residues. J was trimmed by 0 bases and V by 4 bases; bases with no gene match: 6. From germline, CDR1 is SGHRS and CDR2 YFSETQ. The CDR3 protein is CASSTGTAMNTEAFF. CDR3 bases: TGCGCCAGCAGCACAGGGACAGCGATGAACACTGAAGCTTTCTTT.

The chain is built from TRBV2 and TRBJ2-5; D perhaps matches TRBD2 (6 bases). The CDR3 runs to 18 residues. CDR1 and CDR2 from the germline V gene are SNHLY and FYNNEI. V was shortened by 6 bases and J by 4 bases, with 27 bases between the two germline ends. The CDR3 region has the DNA TGTGCCAGCAGATTGAACACCGTAGCGCTGATCGGGGGAGAGACCCAGTACTTC. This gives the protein CASRLNTVALIGGETQYF.

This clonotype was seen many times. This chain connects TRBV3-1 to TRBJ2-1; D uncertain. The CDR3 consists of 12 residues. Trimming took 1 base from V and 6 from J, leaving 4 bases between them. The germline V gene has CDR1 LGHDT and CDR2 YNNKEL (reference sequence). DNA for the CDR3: TGTGCCAGCAGCCAAGTCGTCAATGAGCAGTTCTTC. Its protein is CASSQVVNEQFF.

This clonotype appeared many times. The CDR3 spells CASSSGTINYNEQFF. The CDR3 nucleotides read TGTGCCAGCAGCTCCGGGACAATCAACTACAATGAGCAGTTCTTC. This chain connects TRBV7-9 to TRBJ2-1, with a tentative D call TRBD1 (6 bases). Germline V gives CDR1 SEHNR, CDR2 FQNEAQ (reference sequence). CDR3 length: 15 residues. V was shortened by 4 bases and J by 3 bases, with 13 bases between the two germline ends.

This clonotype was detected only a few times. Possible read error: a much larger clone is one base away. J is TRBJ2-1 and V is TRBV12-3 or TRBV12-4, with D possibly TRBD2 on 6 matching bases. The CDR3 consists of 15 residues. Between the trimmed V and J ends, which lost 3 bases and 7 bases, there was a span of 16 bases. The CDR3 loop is CASSFWGVKDNEQFF. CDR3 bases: TGTGCCAGCAGTTTCTGGGGGGTCAAGGATAATGAGCAGTTCTTC.

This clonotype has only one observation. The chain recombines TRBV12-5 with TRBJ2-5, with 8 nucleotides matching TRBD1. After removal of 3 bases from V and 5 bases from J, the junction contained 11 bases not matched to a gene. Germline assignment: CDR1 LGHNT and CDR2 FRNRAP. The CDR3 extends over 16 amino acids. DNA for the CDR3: TGTGCTAGTGGTTTAAACTCCAGGGGGCTGTGGGAGACCCAGTACTTC. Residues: CASGLNSRGLWETQYF.

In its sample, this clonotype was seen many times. The CDR3 DNA is TGTGCCAGCAGTTACTTCCCGTTGTCAGCTTATGGCTACACCTTC. It is translated as CASSYFPLSAYGYTF. This chain uses TRBV6-2 or TRBV6-3 with TRBJ1-2; unclear D gene. Germline loops: CDR1 MNHEY, CDR2 SVGEGT. Between the trimmed V and J ends, which lost 1 base and 5 bases, there was a span of 14 bases. The CDR3 runs to 15 residues.

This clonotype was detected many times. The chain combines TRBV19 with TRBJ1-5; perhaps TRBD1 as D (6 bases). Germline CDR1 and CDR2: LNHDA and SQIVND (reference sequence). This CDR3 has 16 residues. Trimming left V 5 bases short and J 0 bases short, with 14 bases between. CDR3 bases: TGTGCCAGTAGTCCGCCGGACAGCGATAGCAATCAGCCCCAGCATTTT. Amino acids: CASSPPDSDSNQPQHF.

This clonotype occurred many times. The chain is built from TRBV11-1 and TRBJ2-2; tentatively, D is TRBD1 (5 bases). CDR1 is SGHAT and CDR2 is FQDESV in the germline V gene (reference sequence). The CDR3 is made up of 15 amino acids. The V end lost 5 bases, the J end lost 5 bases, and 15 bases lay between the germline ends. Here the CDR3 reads CASSPSRVSTGELFF. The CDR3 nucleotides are TGTGCCAGCAGCCCTTCCAGGGTTTCGACCGGGGAGCTGTTTTTT.

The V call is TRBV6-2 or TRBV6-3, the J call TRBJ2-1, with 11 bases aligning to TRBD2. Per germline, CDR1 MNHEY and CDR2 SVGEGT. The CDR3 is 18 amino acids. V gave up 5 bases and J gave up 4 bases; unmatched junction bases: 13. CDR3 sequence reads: CASSPPVSSGGLYNEQFF. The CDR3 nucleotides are TGTGCCAGCAGTCCTCCTGTTTCTAGCGGGGGGTTGTACAATGAGCAGTTCTTC.

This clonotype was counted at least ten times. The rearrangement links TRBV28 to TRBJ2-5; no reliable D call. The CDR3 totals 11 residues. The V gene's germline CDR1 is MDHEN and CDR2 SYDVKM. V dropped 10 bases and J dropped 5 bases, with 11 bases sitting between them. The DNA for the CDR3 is TGTGCCACGTGGGGTGACGAGACCCAGTACTTC. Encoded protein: CATWGDETQYF.

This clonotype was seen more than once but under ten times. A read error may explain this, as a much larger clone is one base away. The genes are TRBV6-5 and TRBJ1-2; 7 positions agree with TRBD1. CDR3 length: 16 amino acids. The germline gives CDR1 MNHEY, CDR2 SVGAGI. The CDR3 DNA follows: TGTGCCAGCAGTAACTCGCGGACAGGTTTAAACTATGGCTACACCTTC. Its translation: CASSNSRTGLNYGYTF.

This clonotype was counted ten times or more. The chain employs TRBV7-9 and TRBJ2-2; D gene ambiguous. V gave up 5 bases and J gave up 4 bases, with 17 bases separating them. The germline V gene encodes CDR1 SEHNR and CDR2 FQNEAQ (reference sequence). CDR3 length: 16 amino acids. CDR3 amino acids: CASSPTFSQATGELFF. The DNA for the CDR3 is TGTGCCAGCAGCCCTACTTTTTCACAAGCCACCGGGGAGCTGTTTTTT. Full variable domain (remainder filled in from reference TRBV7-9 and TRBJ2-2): DTGVSQNPRHKITKRGQNVTFRCDPISEHNRLYWYRQTLGQGPEFLTYFQNEAQLEKSRLLSDRFSAERPKGSFSTLEIQRTEQGDSAMYLCASSPTFSQATGELFFGEGSRLTVL.

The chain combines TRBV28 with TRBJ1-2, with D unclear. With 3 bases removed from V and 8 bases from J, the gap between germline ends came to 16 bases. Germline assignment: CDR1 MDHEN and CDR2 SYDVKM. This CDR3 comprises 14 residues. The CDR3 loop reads CASSFGAPTGGYTF. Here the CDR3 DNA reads TGTGCCAGCAGTTTCGGTGCGCCTACGGGCGGCTACACCTTC.

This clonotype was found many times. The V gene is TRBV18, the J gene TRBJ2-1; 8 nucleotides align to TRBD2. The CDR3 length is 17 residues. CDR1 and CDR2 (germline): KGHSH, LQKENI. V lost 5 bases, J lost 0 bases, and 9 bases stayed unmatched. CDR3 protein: CASSFLSGGDSYNEQFF. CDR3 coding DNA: TGTGCCAGCTCATTTCTATCCGGGGGGGACTCCTACAATGAGCAGTTCTTC.

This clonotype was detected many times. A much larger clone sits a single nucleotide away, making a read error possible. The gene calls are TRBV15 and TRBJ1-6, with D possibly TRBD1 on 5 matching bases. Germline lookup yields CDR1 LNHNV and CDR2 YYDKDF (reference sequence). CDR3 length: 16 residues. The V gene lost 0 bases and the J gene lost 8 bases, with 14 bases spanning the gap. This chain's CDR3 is CATSRDRDPGDSPLHF. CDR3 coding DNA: TGTGCCACCAGCAGAGATCGGGACCCCGGGGATTCACCCCTCCACTTT.

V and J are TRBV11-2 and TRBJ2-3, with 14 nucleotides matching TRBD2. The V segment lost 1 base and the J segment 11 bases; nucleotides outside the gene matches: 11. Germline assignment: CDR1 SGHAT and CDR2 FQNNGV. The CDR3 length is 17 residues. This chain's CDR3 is CASSLGRLAGGSVKQYF. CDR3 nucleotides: TGTGCCAGCAGCTTAGGCCGACTAGCGGGGGGGTCCGTGAAGCAGTATTTT.

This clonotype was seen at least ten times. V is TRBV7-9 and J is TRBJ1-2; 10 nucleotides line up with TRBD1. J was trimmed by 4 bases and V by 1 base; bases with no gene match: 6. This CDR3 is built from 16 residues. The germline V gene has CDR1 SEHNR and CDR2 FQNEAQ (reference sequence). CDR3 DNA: TGTGCCAGCAGCTTAGTAGGGACAGGGGTTTTCTATGGCTACACCTTC. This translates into CASSLVGTGVFYGYTF. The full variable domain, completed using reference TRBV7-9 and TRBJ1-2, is DTGVSQNPRHKITKRGQNVTFRCDPISEHNRLYWYRQTLGQGPEFLTYFQNEAQLEKSRLLSDRFSAERPKGSFSTLEIQRTEQGDSAMYLCASSLVGTGVFYGYTFGSGTRLTVV.

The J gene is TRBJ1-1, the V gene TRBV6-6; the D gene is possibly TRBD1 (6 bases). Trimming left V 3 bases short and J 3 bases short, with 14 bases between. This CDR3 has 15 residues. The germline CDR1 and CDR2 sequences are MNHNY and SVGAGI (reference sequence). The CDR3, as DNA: TGTGCCAGCAGTTATGGGGCGGGGGGCGACACTGAAGCTTTCTTT. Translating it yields CASSYGAGGDTEAFF.

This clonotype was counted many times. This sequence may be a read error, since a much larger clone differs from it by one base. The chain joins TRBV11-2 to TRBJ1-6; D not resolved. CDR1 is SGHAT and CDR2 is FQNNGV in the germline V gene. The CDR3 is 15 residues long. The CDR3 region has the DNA TGTGCCAGCAGCTTAGATCGGCGTAATAATCCACCCCTCCACTTT. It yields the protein CASSLDRRNNPPLHF.

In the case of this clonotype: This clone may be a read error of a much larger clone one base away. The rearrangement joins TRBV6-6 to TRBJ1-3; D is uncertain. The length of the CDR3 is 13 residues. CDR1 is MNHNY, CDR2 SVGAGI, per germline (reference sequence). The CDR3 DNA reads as TGTGCCAGCAGTAACGCCATTGGAAACGCCATATATTTT. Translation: CASSNAIGNAIYF.

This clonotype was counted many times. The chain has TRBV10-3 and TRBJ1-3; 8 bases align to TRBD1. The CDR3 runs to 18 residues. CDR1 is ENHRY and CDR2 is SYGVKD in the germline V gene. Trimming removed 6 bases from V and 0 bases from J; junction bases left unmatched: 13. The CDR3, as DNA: TGTGCCATCAGCGACGTCCTGGACAGGGCCGGCTCTGGAAACACCATATATTTT. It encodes CAISDVLDRAGSGNTIYF.

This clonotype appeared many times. CDR3 nucleotides: TGTGCCAGCAGCTTGGTACAGGGGGGTACCGGGGAGCTGTTTTTT. Translation: CASSLVQGGTGELFF. The chain combines TRBV7-2 with TRBJ2-2; 8 bases map to TRBD1. Germline V gene lookup returns CDR1 SGHTA and CDR2 FQGNSA. The ends lost 3 bases at V and 5 bases at J; junction bases unmatched: 5. The CDR3 loop spans 15 amino acids.

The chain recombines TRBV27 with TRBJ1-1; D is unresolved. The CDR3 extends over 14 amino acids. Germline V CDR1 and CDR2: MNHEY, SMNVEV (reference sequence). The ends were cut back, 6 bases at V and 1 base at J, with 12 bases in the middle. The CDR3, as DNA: TGTGCCAGCAGGCCTCGGACTCAGAACACTGAAGCTTTCTTT. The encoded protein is CASRPRTQNTEAFF.

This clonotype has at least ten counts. The CDR3 sequence is CASSLDWGGRRQFF. The CDR3, as DNA: TGTGCCAGCAGCTTAGACTGGGGGGGACGGAGGCAGTTCTTC. The chain is built from TRBV7-2 and TRBJ2-1, with TRBD2 identical over 7 bases. V was clipped by 1 base and J by 12 bases; unmatched bases: 9. This CDR3 is 14 amino acids long. Germline lookup yields CDR1 SGHTA and CDR2 FQGNSA.

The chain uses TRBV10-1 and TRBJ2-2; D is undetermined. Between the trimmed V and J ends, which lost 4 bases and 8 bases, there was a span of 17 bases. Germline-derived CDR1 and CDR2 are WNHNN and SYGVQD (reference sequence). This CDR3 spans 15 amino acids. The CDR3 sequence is CASSVRDRNSGELFF. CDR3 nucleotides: TGCGCCAGCAGTGTCAGAGATCGGAATAGTGGGGAGCTGTTTTTT.

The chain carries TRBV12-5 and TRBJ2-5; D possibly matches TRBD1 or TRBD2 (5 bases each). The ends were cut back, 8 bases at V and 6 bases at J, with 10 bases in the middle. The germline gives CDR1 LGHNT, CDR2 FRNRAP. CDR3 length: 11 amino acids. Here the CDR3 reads CASSPGQTQYF. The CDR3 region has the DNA TGTGCTAGTAGCCCGGGACAGACCCAGTACTTC.

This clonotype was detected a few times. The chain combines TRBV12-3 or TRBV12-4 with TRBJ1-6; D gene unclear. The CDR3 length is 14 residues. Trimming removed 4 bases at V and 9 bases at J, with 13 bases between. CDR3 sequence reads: CASSSLMNGSPLHF. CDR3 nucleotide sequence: TGTGCCAGCAGTTCTCTAATGAATGGTTCACCCCTCCACTTT.

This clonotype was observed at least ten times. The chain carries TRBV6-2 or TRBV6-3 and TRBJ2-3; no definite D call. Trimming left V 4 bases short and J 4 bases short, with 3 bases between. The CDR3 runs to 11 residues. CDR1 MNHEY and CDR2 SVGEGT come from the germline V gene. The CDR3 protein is CASSWADTQYF. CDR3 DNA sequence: TGTGCCAGCAGTTGGGCAGATACGCAGTATTTT.